The 16 T cell receptor beta chains presented below share a single source sample, sequenced in a study of shared clonotypes between healthy human individuals. The table came from immunoSEQ multiplex PCR; TCRdb's copy has only in-frame clones and leaves some out. The sample has fewer than 3 million clones, 85% to 95% seen once. The sequencing sample was made of naive CD4+ T cells from PBMCs. Documented subset: CD45RA+ positively selected. Receptors were obtained from a man aged 18-30 years in good health. Some clones in this sample may be carry-over from other donors' samples.

The V call is TRBV5-1, the J call TRBJ2-5; TRBD1 or TRBD2 may be the D gene (5 bases each). V lost 4 bases and J lost 4, with 26 bases in between. Per the germline V gene, CDR1 is SGHRS and CDR2 is YFSETQ. The CDR3 is 18 residues long. The CDR3 coding sequence is TGCGCCAGCAGCCTCAACGATGGGCTAAGGGGAGCCCGAGAGACCCAGTACTTC. Translated, it gives CASSLNDGLRGARETQYF. Drawing the rest from reference TRBV5-1 and TRBJ2-5, the complete variable domain is KAGVTQTPRYLIKTRGQQVTLSCSPISGHRSVSWYQQTPGQGLQFLFEYFSETQRNKGNFPGRFSGRQFSNSRSEMNVSTLELGDSALYLCASSLNDGLRGARETQYFGPGTRLLVL.

This clone appeared once. At the DNA level, this CDR3 is encoded by other sequences in the same sample as well. This chain uses TRBV28 with TRBJ2-1; 15 bases fit TRBD2. CDR1 and CDR2 (germline): MDHEN, SYDVKM. V shed 2 bases and J 10 bases; nucleotides not matched to a gene: 6. This CDR3 contains 16 residues. CDR3 amino acids: CASSLPGLAGGPEQFF. As DNA, the CDR3 is TGTGCCAGCAGTTTACCCGGACTAGCGGGAGGGCCCGAGCAGTTCTTC.

The CDR3 spells CASSGRTANTEAFF. The CDR3 region has the DNA TGTGCCAGCAGTGGAAGGACAGCAAACACTGAAGCTTTCTTT. This sequence joins TRBV25-1 and TRBJ1-1, with D possibly being TRBD1 (6 bases). Looked up from germline, CDR1 is MGHDK and CDR2 is SYGVNS. The V end lost 4 bases, the J end lost 2 bases, and 11 bases lay between the germline ends. CDR3 length: 14 amino acids. The whole variable domain, filled in from reference TRBV25-1 and TRBJ1-1, reads EADIYQTPRYLVIGTGKKITLECSQTMGHDKMYWYQQDPGMELHLIHYSYGVNSTEKGDLSSESTVSRIRTEHFPLTLESARPSHTSQYLCASSGRTANTEAFFGQGTRLTVV.

V gene TRBV6-5 combines with J gene TRBJ2-7; TRBD2 matches at 9 bases. The CDR3 consists of 13 residues. The trim removed 6 bases at V and 5 bases at J, leaving 5 bases unmatched. From germline, CDR1 is MNHEY and CDR2 SVGAGI. CDR3 sequence reads: CASSRTSAHEQYF. DNA for the CDR3: TGTGCCAGCAGCCGGACTAGCGCGCACGAGCAGTACTTC.

The V and J genes are TRBV28 and TRBJ2-3; 9 bases are a match to TRBD2. The V segment lost 1 base and the J segment 1 base; nucleotides outside the gene matches: 3. The CDR3 extends over 16 amino acids. CDR1 and CDR2 (germline): MDHEN, SYDVKM. The CDR3 loop is CASSLSWTSGTDTQYF. The CDR3 region has the DNA TGTGCCAGCAGTTTATCCTGGACTAGCGGCACAGATACGCAGTATTTT.

The V call is TRBV5-1, the J call TRBJ1-5; D is uncertain. Germline CDR1 is SGHRS and CDR2 is YFSETQ. This CDR3 contains 15 residues. With 5 bases removed from V and 0 bases from J, the gap between germline ends came to 12 bases. CDR3 region: CASSLITGSNQPQHF. The CDR3 DNA is TGCGCCAGCAGTCTTATTACCGGTAGCAATCAGCCCCAGCATTTT. Combining the CDR3 with reference TRBV5-1 and TRBJ1-5 gives the whole variable domain KAGVTQTPRYLIKTRGQQVTLSCSPISGHRSVSWYQQTPGQGLQFLFEYFSETQRNKGNFPGRFSGRQFSNSRSEMNVSTLELGDSALYLCASSLITGSNQPQHFGDGTRLSIL.

This clone was detected only once. This chain uses TRBV9 with TRBJ2-2, with 7 nucleotides matching TRBD2. Germline assignment: CDR1 SGDLS and CDR2 YYNGEE. The length of the CDR3 is 17 residues. Trimming at V came to 3 bases and at J to 0 bases, leaving 8 bases not matched to a gene. The chain's CDR3 is CASSADHLAANTGELFF. CDR3 nucleotide sequence: TGTGCCAGCAGCGCCGACCACCTAGCGGCGAACACCGGGGAGCTGTTTTTT. Full variable domain (rest looked up from reference TRBV9 and TRBJ2-2): DSGVTQTPKHLITATGQRVTLRCSPRSGDLSVYWYQQSLDQGLQFLIQYYNGEERAKGNILERFSAQQFPDLHSELNLSSLELGDSALYFCASSADHLAANTGELFFGEGSRLTVL.

The chain recombines TRBV28 with TRBJ2-2; TRBD1 or TRBD2 may be the D gene (5 bases each). Germline assignment: CDR1 MDHEN and CDR2 SYDVKM. This CDR3 has 15 residues. V was shortened by 8 bases and J by 4 bases, with 17 bases between the two germline ends. The chain's CDR3 is CASPSERGGTGELFF. As DNA, the CDR3 is TGTGCCAGCCCCTCCGAGAGGGGCGGCACCGGGGAGCTGTTTTTT. The full variable domain, its missing parts supplied by reference TRBV28 and TRBJ2-2, is DVKVTQSSRYLVKRTGEKVFLECVQDMDHENMFWYRQDPGLGLRLIYFSYDVKMKEKGDIPEGYSVSREKKERFSLILESASTNQTSMYLCASPSERGGTGELFFGEGSRLTVL.

The chain employs TRBV5-1 and TRBJ2-3, with D perhaps TRBD1 (5 bases). Germline V gives CDR1 SGHRS, CDR2 YFSETQ. The V and J ends lost 0 bases and 0 bases respectively, with 14 bases between them. CDR3 length: 17 amino acids. CDR3 nucleotides: TGCGCCAGCAGCTTGGCGTTGACAGCCACTAGCACAGATACGCAGTATTTT. It encodes CASSLALTATSTDTQYF.

V is TRBV27 and J is TRBJ1-2, with 8 nucleotides matching TRBD1. Looked up from germline, CDR1 is MNHEY and CDR2 is SMNVEV (reference sequence). The CDR3 runs to 14 residues. Trimming cost V 3 bases and J 6 bases; bases outside gene matches: 6. Written as DNA, the CDR3 is TGTGCCAGCAGTTTCTCAGGGGGCGTTGATGGCTACACCTTC. Encoded protein: CASSFSGGVDGYTF.

The J gene is TRBJ1-2, the V gene TRBV5-6; D not resolved. Germline CDR1 is SGHDT and CDR2 is YYEEEE. This CDR3 is 12 amino acids long. Trimming pared 4 bases from V and 7 bases from J, leaving 11 bases between. CDR3: CASSLITLGYTF. Written as DNA, the CDR3 is TGTGCCAGCAGCCTGATCACACTTGGCTACACCTTC.

The chain couples TRBV10-3 to TRBJ1-5; 9 bases match TRBD1. Germline assignment: CDR1 ENHRY and CDR2 SYGVKD. CDR3 length equals 17 residues. V was clipped by 3 bases and J by 0 bases; unmatched bases: 6. CDR3 residues: CAISDSGTGRSNQPQHF. Here the CDR3 DNA reads TGTGCCATCAGTGACTCCGGGACAGGGCGTAGCAATCAGCCCCAGCATTTT.

The chain uses TRBV6-1 and TRBJ1-3; 8 nucleotides match TRBD1. V dropped 7 bases and J dropped 1; count of bases not matched to a gene: 6. CDR3 length: 15 amino acids. CDR1 is MNHNS, CDR2 SASEGT, per germline. The DNA of the CDR3 is TGTGCCAGCAATTCGGACAGGGTGTCTGGAAACACCATATATTTT. Amino acid sequence: CASNSDRVSGNTIYF.

This chain joins TRBV7-2 and TRBJ2-4, with no clear D. V was trimmed by 6 bases and J by 8 bases, leaving 11 bases between them. Germline V gives CDR1 SGHTA, CDR2 FQGNSA. This CDR3 contains 12 residues. In DNA, the CDR3 is TGTGCCAGCAGAGGGCAGTCGGACATTCAGTACTTC. Encoded protein: CASRGQSDIQYF.

This chain uses TRBV6-1 with TRBJ1-2; D unresolved. Germline loops: CDR1 MNHNS, CDR2 SASEGT. CDR3 length: 13 residues. The ends were cut back, 5 bases at V and 4 bases at J, with 11 bases in the middle. In DNA form, the CDR3 reads TGTGCCAGCAGTACTGACATTGTCTATGGCTACACCTTC. Protein: CASSTDIVYGYTF.

The chain has TRBV6-1 and TRBJ1-1; perhaps TRBD1 as D (6 bases). Looked up from germline, CDR1 is MNHNS and CDR2 is SASEGT. Between the trimmed V and J ends, which lost 6 bases and 5 bases, there was a span of 13 bases. CDR3 length: 13 amino acids. The CDR3 sequence: CASSLGGRTEAFF. CDR3 nucleotides: TGTGCCAGCAGCCTGGGGGGGCGGACTGAAGCTTTCTTT.